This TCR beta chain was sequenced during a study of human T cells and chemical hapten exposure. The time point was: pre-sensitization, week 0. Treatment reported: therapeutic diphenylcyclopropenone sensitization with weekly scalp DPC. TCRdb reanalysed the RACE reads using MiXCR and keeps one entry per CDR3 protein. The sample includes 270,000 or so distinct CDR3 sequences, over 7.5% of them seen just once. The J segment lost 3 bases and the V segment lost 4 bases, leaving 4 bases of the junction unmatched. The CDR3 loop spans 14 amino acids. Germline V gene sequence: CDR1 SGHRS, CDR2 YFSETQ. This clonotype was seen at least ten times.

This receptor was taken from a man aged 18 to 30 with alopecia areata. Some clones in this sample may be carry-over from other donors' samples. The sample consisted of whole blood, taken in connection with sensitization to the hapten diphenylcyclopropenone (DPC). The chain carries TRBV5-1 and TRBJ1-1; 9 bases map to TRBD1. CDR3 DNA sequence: TGCGCCAGCAGCCCGCGGACAGGGGACACTGAAGCTTTCTTT. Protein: CASSPRTGDTEAFF.